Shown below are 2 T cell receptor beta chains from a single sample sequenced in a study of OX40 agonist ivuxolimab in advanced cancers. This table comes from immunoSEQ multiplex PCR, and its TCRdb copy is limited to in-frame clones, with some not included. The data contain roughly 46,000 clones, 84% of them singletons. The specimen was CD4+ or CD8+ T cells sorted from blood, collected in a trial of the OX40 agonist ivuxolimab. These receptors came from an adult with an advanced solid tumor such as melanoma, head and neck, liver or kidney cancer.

CDR3 nucleotides: TGCGCCAGCAGTCGCCTAATTAGGAACACTGAAGCTTTCTTT. It translates to CASSRLIRNTEAFF. The gene calls are TRBV23-1 and TRBJ1-1, with D unresolved. TRBV23-1 is recorded as an ORF, its role being uncertain. The CDR3 has 14 residues. With 4 bases removed from V and 1 base from J, the gap between germline ends came to 10 bases.

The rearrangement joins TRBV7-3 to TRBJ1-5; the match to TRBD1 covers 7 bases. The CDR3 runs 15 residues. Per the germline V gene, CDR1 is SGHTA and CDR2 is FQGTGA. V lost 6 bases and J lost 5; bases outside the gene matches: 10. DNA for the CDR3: TGTGCCAGCAGTTTTTACCGGGACAGATATCAGCCCCAGCATTTT. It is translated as CASSFYRDRYQPQHF.